Presented here are 3 T cell receptor beta chains from one specimen sequenced in a study of T cell clones after liver transplantation. Profiled with immunoSEQ multiplex PCR; TCRdb holds only in-frame clones, not every one. This sample has some 80,000 clones, with under 90% found just once. This specimen consisted of CD4+ T cells from blood, obtained roughly 48 months after liver transplant. These receptors all stem from a human patient who received a liver transplant. Some T cells may be provided by the graft donor.

The gene calls are TRBV7-9 and TRBJ1-4; perhaps TRBD1 as D (6 bases). From germline, CDR1 is SEHNR and CDR2 FQNEAQ (reference sequence). V was pared by 5 bases and J by 7 bases, with 11 bases between. The CDR3 loop spans 13 amino acids. CDR3 residues: CASSQGSVEKLFF. The CDR3 nucleotides are TGTGCCAGCAGCCAGGGGTCCGTTGAAAAACTGTTTTTT.

The chain carries TRBV27 and TRBJ1-1, with D uncertain. The CDR3 loop spans 17 amino acids. V lost 5 bases and J 3 bases, leaving 22 bases between the germline ends. Germline-derived CDR1 and CDR2 are MNHEY and SMNVEV (reference sequence). CDR3 DNA sequence: TGTGCCAGCAGTCCCCATGAGGGAGTGGGGATCCACACTGAAGCTTTCTTT. Its translation is CASSPHEGVGIHTEAFF.

This chain uses TRBV10-3 with TRBJ2-1; 14 bases line up with TRBD2. Germline V gives CDR1 ENHRY, CDR2 SYGVKD. The ends lost 3 bases at V and 3 bases at J; junction bases unmatched: 7. This CDR3 has 18 residues. The CDR3 reads CAISDRGTSGSGYNEQFF. DNA of the CDR3: TGTGCCATCAGTGACCGCGGGACTAGCGGGAGTGGCTACAATGAGCAGTTCTTC.